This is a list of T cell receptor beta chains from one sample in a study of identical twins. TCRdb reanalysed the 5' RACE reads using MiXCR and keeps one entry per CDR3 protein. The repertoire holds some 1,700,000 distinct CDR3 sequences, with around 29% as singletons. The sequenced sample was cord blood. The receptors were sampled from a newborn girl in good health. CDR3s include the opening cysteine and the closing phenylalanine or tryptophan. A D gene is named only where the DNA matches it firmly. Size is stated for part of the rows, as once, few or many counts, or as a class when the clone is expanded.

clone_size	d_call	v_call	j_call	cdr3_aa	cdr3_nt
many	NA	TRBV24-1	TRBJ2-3	CATSDSLDTQYF	TGTGCCACCAGTGATTCCTTAGATACGCAGTATTTT
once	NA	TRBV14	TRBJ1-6	CASSQVGQTYNSPLHF	TGTGCCAGCAGCCAAGTTGGACAGACCTATAATTCACCCCTCCACTTT
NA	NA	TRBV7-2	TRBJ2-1	CASSLTGRPHNEQFF	TGTGCCAGCAGCTTAACGGGACGGCCTCACAATGAGCAGTTCTTC
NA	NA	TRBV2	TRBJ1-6	CASSDTAPIYNSPLHF	TGTGCCAGCAGTGACACGGCGCCTATCTATAATTCACCCCTCCACTTT
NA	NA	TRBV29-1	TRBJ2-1	CSVWGRGLYEQFF	TGCAGCGTTTGGGGCAGGGGACTGTATGAGCAGTTCTTC
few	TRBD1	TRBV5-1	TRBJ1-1	CASSLGQGKTEAFF	TGCGCCAGCAGCTTGGGACAGGGTAAGACTGAAGCTTTCTTT
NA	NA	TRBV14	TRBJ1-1	CASSTGHNTEAFF	TGTGCCAGCAGTACGGGGCACAACACTGAAGCTTTCTTT
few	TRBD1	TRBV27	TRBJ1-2	CASSLSETGGYGYTF	TGTGCCAGCAGTTTATCAGAGACAGGGGGCTATGGCTACACCTTC
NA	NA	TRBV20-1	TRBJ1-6	CSATVRRSYNSPLHF	TGCAGTGCAACCGTTCGGAGGTCCTATAATTCACCCCTCCACTTT
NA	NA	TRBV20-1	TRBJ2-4	CSARALLAKNIQYF	TGCAGTGCTAGAGCCCTACTAGCCAAAAACATTCAGTACTTC
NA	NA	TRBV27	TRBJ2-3	CASSTGISTDTQYF	TGTGCCAGCAGCACAGGGATTAGCACAGATACGCAGTATTTT
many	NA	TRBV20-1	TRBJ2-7	CSARVAGAYEQYF	TGCAGTGCTAGAGTCGCAGGGGCCTACGAGCAGTACTTC
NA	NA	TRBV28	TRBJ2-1	CASSLGARKNEQFF	TGTGCCAGCAGTTTAGGGGCTAGAAAGAATGAGCAGTTCTTC
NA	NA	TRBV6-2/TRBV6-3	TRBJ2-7	CASRHGPNEQYF	TGTGCCAGCAGACATGGTCCTAATGAGCAGTACTTC
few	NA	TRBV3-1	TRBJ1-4	CASSQAPGRGATNEKLFF	TGTGCCAGCAGCCAGGCGCCAGGCCGAGGGGCAACTAATGAAAAACTGTTTTTT
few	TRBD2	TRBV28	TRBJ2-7	CASSPGLAGAHEQYF	TGTGCCAGCAGTCCTGGACTAGCGGGAGCCCATGAGCAGTACTTC
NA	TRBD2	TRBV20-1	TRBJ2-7	CSARDSLAGGNSYEQYF	TGCAGTGCTAGAGATTCTCTAGCGGGAGGGAACTCCTACGAGCAGTACTTC
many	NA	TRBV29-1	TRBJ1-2	CSVGPGQIGANYGYTF	TGCAGCGTTGGACCCGGACAGATTGGAGCTAACTATGGCTACACCTTC
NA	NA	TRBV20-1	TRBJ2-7	CSAEAHEQYF	TGCAGTGCGGAGGCCCACGAGCAGTACTTC
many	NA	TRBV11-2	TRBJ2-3	CASSLGGNTQYF	TGTGCCAGCAGCTTAGGGGGGAATACGCAGTATTTT
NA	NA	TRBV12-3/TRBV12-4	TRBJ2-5	CATSTSGNTIYFGEGKETQYF	NA
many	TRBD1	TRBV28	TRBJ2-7	CASSFDRGQGQYF	TGTGCCAGCAGTTTTGACAGGGGGCAGGGGCAGTACTTC
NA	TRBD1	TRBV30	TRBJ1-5	CAWSRSDRDNQPQHF	TGTGCCTGGAGTAGATCGGACAGGGACAATCAGCCCCAGCATTTT
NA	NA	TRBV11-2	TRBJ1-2	CASSLGWTEGGYTF	TGTGCCAGCAGCTTAGGGTGGACAGAGGGTGGCTACACCTTC
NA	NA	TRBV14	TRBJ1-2	CASSQTGFQANYGYTF	TGTGCCAGCAGCCAAACAGGGTTCCAAGCTAACTATGGCTACACCTTC
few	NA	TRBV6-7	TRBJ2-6	CASSAGTVPFSGANVLTF	TGTGCCAGCAGTGCGGGGACAGTTCCCTTCTCTGGGGCCAACGTCCTGACTTTC
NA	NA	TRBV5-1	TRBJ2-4	CASSLMDHGDIQYF	TGCGCCAGCAGCTTGATGGACCACGGGGACATTCAGTACTTC
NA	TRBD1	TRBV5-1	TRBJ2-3	CASSPPSQGARDTQYF	TGCGCCAGCAGCCCCCCGAGTCAGGGGGCGAGAGATACGCAGTATTTT
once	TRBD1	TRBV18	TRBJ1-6	CASSGDSYYNSPLHF	TGTGCCAGCTCAGGGGACAGCTACTATAATTCACCCCTCCACTTT
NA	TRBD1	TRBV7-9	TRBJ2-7	CASSLYSLRDRGNSNYEQYF	TGTGCCAGCAGCTTATATTCCCTCCGGGACAGGGGGAACTCGAACTACGAGCAGTACTTC
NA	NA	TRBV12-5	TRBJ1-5	CASGGGKGRRNQPQHF	TGTGCTAGTGGTGGAGGGAAGGGACGCCGAAATCAGCCCCAGCATTTT
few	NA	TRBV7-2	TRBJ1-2	CASSLGQQGPEGYTF	TGTGCCAGCAGCTTAGGACAGCAAGGGCCGGAAGGCTACACCTTC
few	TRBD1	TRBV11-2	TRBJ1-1	CASSYGQGITEAFF	TGTGCCAGCAGCTACGGACAGGGGATCACTGAAGCTTTCTTT
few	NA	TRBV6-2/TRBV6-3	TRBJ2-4	CASSYSSSLAKNIQYF	TGTGCCAGCAGTTATAGTTCCTCGTTAGCCAAAAACATTCAGTACTTC
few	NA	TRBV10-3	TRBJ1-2	CAISGDSSYGYTF	TGTGCCATCAGTGGTGACAGTTCGTATGGCTACACCTTC
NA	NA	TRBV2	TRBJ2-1	CASSLEAGSYEQFF	TGTGCCAGCAGCCTTGAGGCAGGCTCCTACGAGCAGTTCTTC
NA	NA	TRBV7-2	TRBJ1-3	CASSLAGVVGNTIYF	TGTGCCAGCAGCTTAGCAGGGGTTGTCGGAAACACCATATATTTT
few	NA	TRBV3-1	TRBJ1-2	CASSQAALYGYTF	TGTGCCAGCAGCCAGGCTGCACTCTATGGCTACACCTTC
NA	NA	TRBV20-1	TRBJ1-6	CSARAQGSQNSPLHF	TGCAGTGCTAGAGCACAGGGTTCCCAAAATTCACCCCTCCACTTT
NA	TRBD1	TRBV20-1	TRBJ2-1	CSARDPGTGRNEQFF	TGCAGTGCTAGAGATCCCGGGACAGGGAGGAATGAGCAGTTCTTC
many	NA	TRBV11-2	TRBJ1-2	CASSLIGRRKTNYGYTF	TGTGCCAGCAGCTTAATTGGCAGGAGAAAGACTAACTATGGCTACACCTTC
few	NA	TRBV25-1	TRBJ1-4	CASSEWEQPEKLFF	TGTGCCAGCAGTGAATGGGAACAGCCCGAAAAACTGTTTTTT
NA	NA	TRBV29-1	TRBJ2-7	CSVVGVRDCEQYF	TGCAGCGTTGTAGGGGTTAGGGACTGCGAGCAGTACTTC
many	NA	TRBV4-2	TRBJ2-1	CASQGNEQFF	TGTGCCAGCCAGGGGAATGAGCAGTTCTTC